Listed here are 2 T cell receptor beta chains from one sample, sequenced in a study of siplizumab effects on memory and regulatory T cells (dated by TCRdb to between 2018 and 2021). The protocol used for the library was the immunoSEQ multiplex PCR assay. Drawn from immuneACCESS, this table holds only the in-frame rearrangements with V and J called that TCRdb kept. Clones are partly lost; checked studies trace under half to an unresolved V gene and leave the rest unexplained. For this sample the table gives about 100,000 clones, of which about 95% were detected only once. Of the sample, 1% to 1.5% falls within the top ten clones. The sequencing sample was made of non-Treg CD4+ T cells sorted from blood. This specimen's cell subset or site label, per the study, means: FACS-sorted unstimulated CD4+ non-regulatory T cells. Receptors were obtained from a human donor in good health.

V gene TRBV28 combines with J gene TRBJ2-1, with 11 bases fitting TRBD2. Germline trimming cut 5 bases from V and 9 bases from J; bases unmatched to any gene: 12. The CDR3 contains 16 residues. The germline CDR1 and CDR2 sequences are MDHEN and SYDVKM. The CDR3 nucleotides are TGTGCCAGCAGTGGAACTAGCGGGAGAAGGTTTACTGAGCAGTTCTTC. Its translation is CASSGTSGRRFTEQFF.

The CDR3 sequence: CASSLARGNTGELFF. The CDR3 nucleotides read TGCGCCAGCAGCTTGGCCAGGGGCAACACCGGGGAGCTGTTTTTT. The V and J genes are TRBV5-1 and TRBJ2-2; tentatively, D is TRBD1 (6 bases). Trimming removed 0 bases at V and 2 bases at J, with 8 bases between. Germline CDR1 reads SGHRS; CDR2 reads YFSETQ. The CDR3 is 15 residues long.